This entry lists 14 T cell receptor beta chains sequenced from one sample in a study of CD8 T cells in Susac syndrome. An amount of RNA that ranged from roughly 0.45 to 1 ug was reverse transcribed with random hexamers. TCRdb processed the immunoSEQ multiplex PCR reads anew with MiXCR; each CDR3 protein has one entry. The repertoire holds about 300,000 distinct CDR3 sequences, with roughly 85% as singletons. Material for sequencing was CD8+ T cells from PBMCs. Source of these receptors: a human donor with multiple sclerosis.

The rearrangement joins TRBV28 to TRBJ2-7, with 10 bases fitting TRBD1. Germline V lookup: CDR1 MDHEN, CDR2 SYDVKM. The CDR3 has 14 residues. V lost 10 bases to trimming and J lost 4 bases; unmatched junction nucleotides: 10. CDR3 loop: CATHGTGVRYEQYF. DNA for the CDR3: TGTGCCACCCATGGGACAGGGGTAAGGTACGAGCAGTACTTC.

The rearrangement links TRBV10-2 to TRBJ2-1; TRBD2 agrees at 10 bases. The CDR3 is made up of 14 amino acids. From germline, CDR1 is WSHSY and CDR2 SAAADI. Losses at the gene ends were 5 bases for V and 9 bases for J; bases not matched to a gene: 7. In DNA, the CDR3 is TGCGCCAGCAGTCCGGGACTAGCGATCACTGAGCAGTTCTTC. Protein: CASSPGLAITEQFF.

The CDR3 protein is CSARGRDYEQYF. As DNA, the CDR3 is TGCAGTGCTCGCGGGCGGGACTACGAGCAGTACTTC. The rearrangement uses TRBV20-1 and TRBJ2-7; possibly TRBD2 for D (6 bases). This CDR3 spans 12 amino acids. Trimming pared 5 bases from V and 3 bases from J, leaving 11 bases between. Germline CDR1 is DFQATT and CDR2 is SNEGSKA (reference sequence).

CDR3 nucleotide sequence: TGTGCCAGCAGTGAATGGACAGGGAGGGATTCACCCCTCCACTTT. This encodes CASSEWTGRDSPLHF. The chain uses TRBV2 and TRBJ1-6, with 8 bases fitting TRBD1. Germline CDR1 SNHLY, CDR2 FYNNEI. J was trimmed by 8 bases and V by 2 bases; bases with no gene match: 5. The CDR3 spans 15 residues.

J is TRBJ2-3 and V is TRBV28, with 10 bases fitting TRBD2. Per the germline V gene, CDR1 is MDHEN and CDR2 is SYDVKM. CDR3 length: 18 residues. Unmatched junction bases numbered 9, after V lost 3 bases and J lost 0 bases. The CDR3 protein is CASSFSGLADPSTDTQYF. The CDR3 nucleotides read TGTGCCAGCAGTTTTTCTGGACTAGCGGACCCTAGCACAGATACGCAGTATTTT.

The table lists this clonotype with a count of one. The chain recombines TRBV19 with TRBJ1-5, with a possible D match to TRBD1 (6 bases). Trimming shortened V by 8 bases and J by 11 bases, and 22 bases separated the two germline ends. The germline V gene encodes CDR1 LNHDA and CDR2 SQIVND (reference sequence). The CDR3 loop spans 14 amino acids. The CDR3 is CASVGRDLAGAQHF. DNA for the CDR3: TGTGCCAGTGTGGGAAGGGACCTTGCAGGGGCCCAGCATTTT.

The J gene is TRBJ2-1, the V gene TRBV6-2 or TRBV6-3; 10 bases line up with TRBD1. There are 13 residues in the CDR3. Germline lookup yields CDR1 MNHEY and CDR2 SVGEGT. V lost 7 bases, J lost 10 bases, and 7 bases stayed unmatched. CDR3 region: CASTWWDRGEQFF. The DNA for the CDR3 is TGTGCCAGCACTTGGTGGGACAGGGGAGAGCAGTTCTTC.

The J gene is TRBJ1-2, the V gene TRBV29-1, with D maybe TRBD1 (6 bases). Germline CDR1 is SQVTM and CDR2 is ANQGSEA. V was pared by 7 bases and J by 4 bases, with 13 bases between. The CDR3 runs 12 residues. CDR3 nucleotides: TGCAGCGGGATGGACAGTCTCTATGGCTACACCTTC. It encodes CSGMDSLYGYTF.

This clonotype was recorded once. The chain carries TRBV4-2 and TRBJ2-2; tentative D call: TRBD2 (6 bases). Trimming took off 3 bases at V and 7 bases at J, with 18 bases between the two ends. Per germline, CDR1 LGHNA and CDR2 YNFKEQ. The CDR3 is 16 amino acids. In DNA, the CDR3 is TGTGCCAGCAGCCAGGCTTATGTAGCGGACGGCGGGGAGCTGTTTTTT. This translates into CASSQAYVADGGELFF.

The CDR3 protein is CASSPDGGFRGYTF. CDR3 coding DNA: TGTGCCAGCAGCCCGGACGGAGGCTTTAGGGGCTACACCTTC. The chain joins TRBV11-2 to TRBJ1-2, with D uncertain. The length of the CDR3 is 14 residues. Deletions cut 5 bases from V and 8 bases from J, with 18 bases between. The V gene's germline CDR1 is SGHAT and CDR2 FQNNGV.

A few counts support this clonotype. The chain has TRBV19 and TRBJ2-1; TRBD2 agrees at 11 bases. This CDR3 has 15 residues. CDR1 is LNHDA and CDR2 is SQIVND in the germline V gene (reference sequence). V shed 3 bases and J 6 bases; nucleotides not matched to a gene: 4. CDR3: CASSILAGGINEQFF. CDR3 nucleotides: TGTGCCAGTAGTATCTTAGCGGGAGGGATCAATGAGCAGTTCTTC.

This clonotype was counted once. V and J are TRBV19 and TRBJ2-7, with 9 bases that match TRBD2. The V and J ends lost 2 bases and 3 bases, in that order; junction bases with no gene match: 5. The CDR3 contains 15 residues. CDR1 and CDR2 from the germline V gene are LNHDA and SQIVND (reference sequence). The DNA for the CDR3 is TGTGCCAGTAGTATATCGACTAGCGGAGTCTACGAGCAGTACTTC. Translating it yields CASSISTSGVYEQYF.

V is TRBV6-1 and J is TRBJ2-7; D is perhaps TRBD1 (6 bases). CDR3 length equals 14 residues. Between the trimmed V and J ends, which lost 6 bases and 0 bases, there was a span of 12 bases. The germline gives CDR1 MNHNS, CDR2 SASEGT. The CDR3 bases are TGTGCCAGCAGCCGGGTAGGGGGCTCCTACGAGCAGTACTTC. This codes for CASSRVGGSYEQYF.

CDR3 DNA: TGTGCCAGCAGTTCCGGGGTGCACGAGCAGTACTTC. This encodes CASSSGVHEQYF. The V gene is TRBV6-1, the J gene TRBJ2-7, with D possibly TRBD2 on 5 matching bases. Looked up from germline, CDR1 is MNHNS and CDR2 is SASEGT. V was shortened by 5 bases and J by 5 bases, with 10 bases between the two germline ends. The CDR3 loop spans 12 amino acids.